The present T cell receptor beta chain was sequenced within a study of cytomegalovirus exposure and HLA in healthy donors. Study-level findings and limits: Researchers reported in a later analysis that a missense DCLRE1C variant was tied to TCR beta V- and J-gene trimming. Roughly uniform sequencing depth across donors was assumed, possibly incorrectly.

Regarding this clone: Antigen: not known.

The CDR3 spans 15 residues. The junction had 8 bases not matched to a gene; V was cut back by 5 bases and J by 4 bases. Germline V gene lookup returns CDR1 MNHEY and CDR2 SMNVEV (reference sequence). Primers for the PCR totalled 60 Vbeta and 13 Jbeta. TCRdb keeps only in-frame clones here, not all; method: immunoSEQ multiplex PCR. The sample holds 200,000 or so clones, roughly 80% seen once. The sequenced sample consisted of PBMCs. This chain uses TRBV27 with TRBJ2-1; 7 positions agree with TRBD1. This sequence was found in a boy aged 10-17 years in good health and CMV-seronegative. The CDR3 DNA is TGTGCCAGCAGTCTGGACAGGCTTAGGTACAATGAGCAGTTCTTC. Its translation: CASSLDRLRYNEQFF.